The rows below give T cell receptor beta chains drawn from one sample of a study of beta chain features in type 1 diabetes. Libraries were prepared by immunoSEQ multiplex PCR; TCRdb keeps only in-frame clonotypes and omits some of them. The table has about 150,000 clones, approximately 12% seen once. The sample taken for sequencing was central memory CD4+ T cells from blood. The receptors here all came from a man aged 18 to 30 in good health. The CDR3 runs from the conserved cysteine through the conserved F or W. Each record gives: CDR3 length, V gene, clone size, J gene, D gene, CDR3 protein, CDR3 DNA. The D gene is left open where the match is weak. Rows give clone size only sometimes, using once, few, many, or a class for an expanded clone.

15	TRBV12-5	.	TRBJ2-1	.	CASGLGESSYNEQFF	TGTGCTAGTGGTTTGGGGGAAAGCTCCTACAATGAGCAGTTCTTC
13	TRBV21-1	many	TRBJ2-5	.	CASSLRDSETQYF	TGTGCCAGCAGCCTCCGGGACTCAGAGACCCAGTACTTC
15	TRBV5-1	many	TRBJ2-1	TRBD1	CASRLSGTGKSEQFF	TGCGCCAGCAGGTTGAGTGGGACAGGGAAAAGTGAGCAGTTCTTC
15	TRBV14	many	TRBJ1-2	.	CASSQYVQANYGYTF	TGTGCCAGCAGCCAATACGTTCAGGCCAACTATGGCTACACCTTC
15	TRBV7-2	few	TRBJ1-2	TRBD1	CASSPRDRGHYGYTF	TGTGCCAGCAGCCCGAGGGACAGGGGTCACTATGGCTACACCTTC
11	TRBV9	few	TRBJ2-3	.	CASSSGYTQYF	TGTGCCAGCAGTTCCGGCTATACGCAGTATTTT
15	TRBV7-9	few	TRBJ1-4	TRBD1	CASSLFGQGGEKLFF	TGTGCCAGCAGCTTGTTCGGACAGGGAGGAGAAAAACTGTTTTTT
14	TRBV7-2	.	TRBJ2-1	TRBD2	CASSLAGGINEQFF	TGTGCCAGCAGCTTGGCGGGAGGGATAAATGAGCAGTTCTTC
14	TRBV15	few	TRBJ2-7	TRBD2	CATSRDTSVPEQYF	TGTGCCACCAGCAGAGATACTAGCGTGCCCGAGCAGTACTTC
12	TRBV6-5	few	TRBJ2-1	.	CASSSTGNEQFF	TGTGCCAGCAGCTCAACAGGTAATGAGCAGTTCTTC
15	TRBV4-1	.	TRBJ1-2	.	CASSLRDVAGYGYTF	TGCGCCAGCAGCCTCCGGGACGTCGCTGGCTATGGCTACACCTTC
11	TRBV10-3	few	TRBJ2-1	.	CAISETGSLFF	TGTGCCATCAGTGAGACAGGGAGCCTGTTCTTC
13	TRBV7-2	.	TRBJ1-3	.	CASSLERANTIYF	TGTGCCAGCAGCTTAGAGAGGGCAAACACCATATATTTT
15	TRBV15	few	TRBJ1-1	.	CATSRDKGMNTEAFF	TGTGCCACCAGCAGAGATAAGGGAATGAACACTGAAGCTTTCTTT
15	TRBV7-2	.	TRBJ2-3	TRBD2	CASSSGLALGDTQYF	TGTGCCAGCAGCTCGGGACTAGCCTTGGGTGATACGCAGTATTTT
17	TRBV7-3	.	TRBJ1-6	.	CASSAQGRSSYNSPLHF	TGTGCCAGCAGCGCGCAGGGTAGGAGCTCCTATAATTCACCCCTCCACTTT
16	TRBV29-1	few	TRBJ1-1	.	CSALPRGGRMNTEAFF	TGCAGCGCCCTCCCCCGAGGGGGGCGCATGAACACTGAAGCTTTCTTT
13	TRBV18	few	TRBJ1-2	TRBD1	CASSFDRGYGYTF	TGTGCCAGCTCCTTTGACAGGGGCTATGGCTACACCTTC
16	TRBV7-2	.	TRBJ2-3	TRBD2	CASSSRTSTSTDTQYF	TGTGCCAGCAGCTCCCGGACTAGCACTAGCACAGATACGCAGTATTTT